This T cell receptor (beta chain) came from a study of blood T cells in healthy people across ages. The second PCR ran about 6 to 11 cycles with a sample-barcoded 5' primer and J-beta primers. Researchers report that each sample yielded at least 2.5 million CDR3-containing paired-end reads. TCRdb re-called the 5' RACE reads through MiXCR, storing one row per CDR3 protein. The repertoire holds nearly 1 million distinct CDR3 sequences, with roughly 51% as singletons. On this clonotype itself: The target antigen is unknown.

V lost 4 bases, J lost 1 base, and 14 bases lay in between. Per germline, CDR1 SGHDN and CDR2 FVKESK. CDR3 length: 15 amino acids. Study-wide findings and caveats: No conclusive comparison of naive versus antigen-experienced cells was possible with unsorted PBMCs. Estimates drawn from one million T cells were deemed to understate diversity. Per million T cells, TCR beta diversity dropped about linearly as age rose.

This receptor was obtained from a woman aged 55-69 years in good health. The chain uses TRBV14 and TRBJ2-7; D possibly corresponds to TRBD1 (6 bases). Sequenced input: blood. The CDR3 spells CASSRRQVSSYEQYF. In DNA form, the CDR3 reads TGTGCCAGCAGCCGTCGACAGGTGTCATCCTACGAGCAGTACTTC.